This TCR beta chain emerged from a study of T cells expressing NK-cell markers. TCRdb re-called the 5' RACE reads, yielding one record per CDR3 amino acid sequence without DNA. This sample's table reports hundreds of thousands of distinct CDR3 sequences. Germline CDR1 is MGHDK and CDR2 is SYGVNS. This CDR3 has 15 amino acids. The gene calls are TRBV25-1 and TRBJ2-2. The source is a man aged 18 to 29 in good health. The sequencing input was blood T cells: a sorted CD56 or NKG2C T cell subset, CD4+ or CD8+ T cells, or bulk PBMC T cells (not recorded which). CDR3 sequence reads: CASSVMKELAGELFF.